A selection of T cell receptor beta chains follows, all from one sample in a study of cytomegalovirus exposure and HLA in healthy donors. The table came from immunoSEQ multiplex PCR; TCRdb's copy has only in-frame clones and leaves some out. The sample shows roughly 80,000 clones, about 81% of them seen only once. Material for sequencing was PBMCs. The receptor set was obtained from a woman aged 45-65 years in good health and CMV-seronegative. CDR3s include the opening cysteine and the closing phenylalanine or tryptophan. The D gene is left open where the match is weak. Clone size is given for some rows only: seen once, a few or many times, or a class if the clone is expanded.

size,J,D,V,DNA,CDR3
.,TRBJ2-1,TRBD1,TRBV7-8,TGTGCCAGCAGCAGATCCACAGGGGCTCGGAACAATGAGCAGTTCTTC,CASSRSTGARNNEQFF
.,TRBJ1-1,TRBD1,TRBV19,TGTGCCAGTAGCTCCGGGACAGGGGCGCTTGAAGCTTTCTTT,CASSSGTGALEAFF
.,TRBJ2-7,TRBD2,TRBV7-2,TGTGCCAGCAGCTTAGGACTAGCGGGAGTCTCCGAGCAGTACTTC,CASSLGLAGVSEQYF
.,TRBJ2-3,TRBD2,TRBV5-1,TGCGCCAGCAGGACTAGCGGAACAGATACGCAGTATTTT,CASRTSGTDTQYF
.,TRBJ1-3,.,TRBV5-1,TGCGCCAGCAGCTTGGCGACAGCGCTCTCTGGAAACACCATATATTTT,CASSLATALSGNTIYF
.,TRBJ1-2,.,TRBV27,TGTGCCAGCAGAGAAGGGCGGGGACGAATGGGTGGCTACACCTTC,CASREGRGRMGGYTF
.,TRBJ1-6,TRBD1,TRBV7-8,TGTGCCAGCAGCTTAGCTCCGCCATACCAGGGGGCGAATAATTCACCCCTCCACTTT,CASSLAPPYQGANNSPLHF
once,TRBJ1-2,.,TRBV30,TGTGTTCAGTCCAGAGACACAAACTATGGCTACACCTTC,CVQSRDTNYGYTF
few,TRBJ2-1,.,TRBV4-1,TGCGCCAGCAGCCCACTGACAGAGAACAATGAGCAGTTCTTC,CASSPLTENNEQFF
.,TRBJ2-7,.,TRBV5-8,TGTGCCAGCAGCTTGGGACAGGGTAGAACTAGCGGTTTCACCTCCTACGAGCAGTACTTC,CASSLGQGRTSGFTSYEQYF
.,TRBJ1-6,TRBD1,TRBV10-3,TGTGCCATCAGCGAAAAAGGACAGGCAATTAATTCACCCCTCCACTTT,CAISEKGQAINSPLHF
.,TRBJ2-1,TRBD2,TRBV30,TGTGCCTGGAGTAGACAGCGGGGGGGGGAGCAGTTCTTC,CAWSRQRGGEQFF
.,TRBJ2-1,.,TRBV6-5,TGTGCCAGCTCGGGACTCAGCTCCTACAATGAGCAGTTCTTC,CASSGLSSYNEQFF
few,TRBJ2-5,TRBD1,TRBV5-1,TGCGCCAGCAGCGTGGGACAGGGGCTTTGGGAGACCCAGTACTTC,CASSVGQGLWETQYF
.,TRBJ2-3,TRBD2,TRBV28,TGTGCCAGCAGTTGGGGACTAGCAGGAGATACGCAGTATTTT,CASSWGLAGDTQYF
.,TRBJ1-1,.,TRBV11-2,TGTGCCAGCAGCTTAGCCAAAGGGGAAGGCGGCACTGAAGCTTTCTTT,CASSLAKGEGGTEAFF
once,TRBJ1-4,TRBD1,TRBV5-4,TGTGCCAGCAGCTTGACAGGGGGGACTAATGAAAAACTGTTTTTT,CASSLTGGTNEKLFF
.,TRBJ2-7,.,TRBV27,TGTGCCAGCAGTTTATCGGGGGGGCTGCGGAATTACGCGCAGTACTTC,CASSLSGGLRNYAQYF
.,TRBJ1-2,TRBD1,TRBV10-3,TGTGCCATCAGTGGGGACAGGGGAGGCTATGGCTACACCTTC,CAISGDRGGYGYTF
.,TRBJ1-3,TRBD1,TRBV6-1,TGTGCCAGCAGAAGACAGGGCTTCGGAAACACCATATATTTT,CASRRQGFGNTIYF
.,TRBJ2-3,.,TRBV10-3,TGTGCCATCAGTGAACAGCTTTCAGCAGATACGCAGTATTTT,CAISEQLSADTQYF
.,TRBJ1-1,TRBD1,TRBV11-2,TGTGCCAGCAGCCTACAGGGGGCGAGGACTGAAGCTTTCTTT,CASSLQGARTEAFF
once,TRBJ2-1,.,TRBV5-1,TGCGCCAGCAGCTTGGCGGCAGGGAACCCCGATGAGCAGTTCTTC,CASSLAAGNPDEQFF